This record concerns one T cell receptor beta chain sequence. Its antigen is undetermined. This record comes from a study of Ad26.COV2.S vaccination and SARS-CoV-2 variants. Regarding the study as a whole: Individuals receiving vaccine had higher spike-specific TCR breadth than placebo recipients did. Following vaccination, spike-specific CD8+ and CD4+ T cell responses reportedly exhibited substantial breadth.

V trimming: 1 base; J trimming: 6 bases; junction bases outside the gene matches: 6. The V gene's germline CDR1 is MNHEY and CDR2 SMNVEV (reference sequence). The CDR3 loop spans 15 amino acids. As to treatment: around 19 received Ad26.COV2.S at low or high dose, single or two shots; about five received placebo; per-sample allocation not given. Collection of the samples took place on day 63 after the first injection of vaccine or placebo. In Boston, an adult donor aged 18-55 years took part. Produced via immunoSEQ multiplex PCR; TCRdb's table is partial and in-frame only. The sample carries some 410,000 clones, about 90% recorded once.

This chain links TRBV27 with TRBJ2-5; TRBD1 matches at 9 bases. This material consisted of peripheral blood, taken in a trial of Ad26.COV2.S vaccine versus placebo. This receptor was obtained from a person aged 18 to 65 who received the Ad26.COV2.S COVID-19 vaccine or a placebo. The CDR3 protein is CASSLLGTGHQTQYF. CDR3 DNA: TGTGCCAGCAGTTTATTAGGGACAGGGCATCAGACCCAGTACTTC.